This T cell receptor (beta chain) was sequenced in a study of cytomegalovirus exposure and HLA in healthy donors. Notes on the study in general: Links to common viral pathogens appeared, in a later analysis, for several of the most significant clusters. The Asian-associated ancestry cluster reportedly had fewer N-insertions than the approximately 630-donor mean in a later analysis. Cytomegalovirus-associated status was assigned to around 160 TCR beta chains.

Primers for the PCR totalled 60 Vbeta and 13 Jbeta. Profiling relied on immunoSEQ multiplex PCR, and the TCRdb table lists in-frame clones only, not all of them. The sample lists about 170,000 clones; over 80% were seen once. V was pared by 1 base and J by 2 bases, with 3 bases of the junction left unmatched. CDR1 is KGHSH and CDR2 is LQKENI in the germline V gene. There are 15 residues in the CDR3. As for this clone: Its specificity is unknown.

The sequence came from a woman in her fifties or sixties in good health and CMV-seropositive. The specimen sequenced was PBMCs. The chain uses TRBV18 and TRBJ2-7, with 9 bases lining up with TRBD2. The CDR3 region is CASSPQAGGPYEQYF. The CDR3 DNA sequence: TGTGCCAGCTCACCACAAGCGGGAGGCCCCTACGAGCAGTACTTC.